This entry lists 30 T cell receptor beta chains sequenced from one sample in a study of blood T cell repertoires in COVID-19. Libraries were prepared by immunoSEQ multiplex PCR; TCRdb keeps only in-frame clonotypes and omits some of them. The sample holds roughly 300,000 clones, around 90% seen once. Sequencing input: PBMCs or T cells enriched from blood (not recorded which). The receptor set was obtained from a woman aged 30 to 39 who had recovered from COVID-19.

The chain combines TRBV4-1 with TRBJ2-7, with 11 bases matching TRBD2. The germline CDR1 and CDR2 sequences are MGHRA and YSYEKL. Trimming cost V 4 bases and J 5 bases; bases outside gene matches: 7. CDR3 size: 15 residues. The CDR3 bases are TGCGCCAGCAGCCCCCTCAGACTAGCGGGACACGAGCAGTACTTC. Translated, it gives CASSPLRLAGHEQYF.

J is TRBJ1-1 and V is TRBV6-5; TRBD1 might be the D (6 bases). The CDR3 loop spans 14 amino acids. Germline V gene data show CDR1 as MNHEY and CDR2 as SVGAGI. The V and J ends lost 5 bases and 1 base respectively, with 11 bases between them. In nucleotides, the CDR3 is TGTGCCAGCAGTAACAGGGTCGGGAACACTGAAGCTTTCTTT. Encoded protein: CASSNRVGNTEAFF.

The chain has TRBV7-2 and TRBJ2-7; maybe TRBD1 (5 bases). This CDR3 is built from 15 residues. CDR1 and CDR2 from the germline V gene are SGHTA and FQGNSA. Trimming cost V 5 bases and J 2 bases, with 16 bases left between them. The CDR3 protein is CASSPDRALTYEQYF. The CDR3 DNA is TGTGCCAGCAGCCCAGACAGAGCCCTAACCTACGAGCAGTACTTC.

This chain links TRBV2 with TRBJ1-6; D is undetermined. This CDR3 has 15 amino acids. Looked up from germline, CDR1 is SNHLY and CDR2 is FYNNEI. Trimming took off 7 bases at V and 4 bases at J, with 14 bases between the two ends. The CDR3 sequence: CASKSQGGYNSPLHF. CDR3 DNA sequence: TGTGCCAGCAAGTCCCAAGGCGGTTATAATTCACCCCTCCACTTT.

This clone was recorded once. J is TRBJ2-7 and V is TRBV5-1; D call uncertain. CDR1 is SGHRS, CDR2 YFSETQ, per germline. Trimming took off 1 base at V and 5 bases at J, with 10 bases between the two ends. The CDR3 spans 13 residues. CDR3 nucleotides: TGCGCCAGCAGCTTGAATGACTGGGACGAGCAGTACTTC. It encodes CASSLNDWDEQYF.

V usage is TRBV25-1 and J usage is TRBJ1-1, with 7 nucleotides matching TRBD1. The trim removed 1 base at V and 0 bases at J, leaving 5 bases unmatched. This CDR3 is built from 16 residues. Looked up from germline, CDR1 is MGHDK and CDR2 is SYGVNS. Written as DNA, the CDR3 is TGTGCCAGCAGTGAATCTAGGGGGCAGGTGAACACTGAAGCTTTCTTT. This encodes CASSESRGQVNTEAFF.

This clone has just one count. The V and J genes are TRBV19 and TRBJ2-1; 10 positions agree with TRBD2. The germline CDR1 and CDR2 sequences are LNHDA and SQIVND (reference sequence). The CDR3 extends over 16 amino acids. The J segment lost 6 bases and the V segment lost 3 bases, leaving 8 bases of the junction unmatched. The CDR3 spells CASSILASGRSNEQFF. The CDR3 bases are TGTGCCAGTAGTATCTTGGCTAGCGGGAGAAGCAATGAGCAGTTCTTC.

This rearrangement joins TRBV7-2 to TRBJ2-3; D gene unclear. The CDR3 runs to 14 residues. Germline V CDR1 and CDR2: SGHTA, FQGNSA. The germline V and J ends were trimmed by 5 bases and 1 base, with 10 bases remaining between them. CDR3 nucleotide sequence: TGTGCCAGCAGCGCAGGATGGGGCACAGATACGCAGTATTTT. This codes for CASSAGWGTDTQYF.

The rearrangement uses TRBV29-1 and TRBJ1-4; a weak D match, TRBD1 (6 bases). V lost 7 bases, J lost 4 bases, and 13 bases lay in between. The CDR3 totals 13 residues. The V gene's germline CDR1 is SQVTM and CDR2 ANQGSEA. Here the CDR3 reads CSGQTGFNEKLFF. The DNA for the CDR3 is TGCAGCGGCCAAACAGGGTTTAATGAAAAACTGTTTTTT.

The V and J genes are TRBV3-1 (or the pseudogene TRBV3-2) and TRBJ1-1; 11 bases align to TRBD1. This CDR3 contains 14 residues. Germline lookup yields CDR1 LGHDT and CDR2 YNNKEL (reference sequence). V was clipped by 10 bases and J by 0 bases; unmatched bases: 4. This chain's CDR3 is CATGQGAMNTEAFF. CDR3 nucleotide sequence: TGTGCCACCGGACAGGGGGCTATGAACACTGAAGCTTTCTTT.

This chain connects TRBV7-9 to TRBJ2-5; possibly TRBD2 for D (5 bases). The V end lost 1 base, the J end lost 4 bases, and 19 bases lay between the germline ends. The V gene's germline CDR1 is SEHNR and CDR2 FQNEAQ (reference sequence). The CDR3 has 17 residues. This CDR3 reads CASSLGSTGSVRETQYF. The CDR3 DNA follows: TGTGCCAGCAGCTTAGGATCGACGGGAAGTGTAAGAGAGACCCAGTACTTC.

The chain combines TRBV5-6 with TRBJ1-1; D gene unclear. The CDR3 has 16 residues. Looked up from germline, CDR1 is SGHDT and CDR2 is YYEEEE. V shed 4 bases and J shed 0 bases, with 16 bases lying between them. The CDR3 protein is CASSRLSSGLNTEAFF. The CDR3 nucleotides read TGTGCCAGCAGCCGTCTCTCGTCTGGGCTGAACACTGAAGCTTTCTTT.

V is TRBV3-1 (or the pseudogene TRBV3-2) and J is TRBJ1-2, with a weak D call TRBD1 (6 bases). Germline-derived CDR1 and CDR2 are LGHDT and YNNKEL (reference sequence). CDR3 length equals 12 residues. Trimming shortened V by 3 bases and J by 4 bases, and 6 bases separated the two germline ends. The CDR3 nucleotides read TGTGCCAGCAGCCAGGACAGCTATGGCTACACCTTC. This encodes CASSQDSYGYTF.

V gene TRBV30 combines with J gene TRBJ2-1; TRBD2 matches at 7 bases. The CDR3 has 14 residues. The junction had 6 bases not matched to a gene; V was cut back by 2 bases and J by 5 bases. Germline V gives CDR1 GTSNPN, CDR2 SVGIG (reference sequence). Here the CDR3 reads CAWSTLAGHNEQFF. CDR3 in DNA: TGTGCCTGGAGTACTTTAGCGGGCCACAATGAGCAGTTCTTC.

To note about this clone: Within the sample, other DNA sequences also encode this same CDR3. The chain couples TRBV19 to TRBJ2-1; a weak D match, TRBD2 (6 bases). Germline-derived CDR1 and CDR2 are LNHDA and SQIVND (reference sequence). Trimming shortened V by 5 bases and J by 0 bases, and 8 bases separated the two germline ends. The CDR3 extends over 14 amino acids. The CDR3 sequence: CASSSGSSYNEQFF. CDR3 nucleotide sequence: TGTGCCAGTAGTTCCGGGAGCTCCTACAATGAGCAGTTCTTC.

The CDR3 spells CASSRQDGYTF. The CDR3 DNA reads TGTGCCAGCAGCCGACAGGATGGCTACACCTTC. The chain carries TRBV6-5 and TRBJ1-2, with D possibly matching TRBD1 (6 bases). Per the germline V gene, CDR1 is MNHEY and CDR2 is SVGAGI. The V gene lost 6 bases and the J gene lost 6 bases, with 8 bases spanning the gap. This CDR3 is built from 11 residues.

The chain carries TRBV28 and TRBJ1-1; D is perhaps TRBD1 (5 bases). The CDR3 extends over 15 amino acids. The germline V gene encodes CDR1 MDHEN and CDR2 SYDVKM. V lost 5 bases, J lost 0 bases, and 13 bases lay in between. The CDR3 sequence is CASSTPTDMNTEAFF. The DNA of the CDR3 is TGTGCCAGCAGTACCCCGACAGACATGAACACTGAAGCTTTCTTT. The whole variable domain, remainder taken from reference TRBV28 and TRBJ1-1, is DVKVTQSSRYLVKRTGEKVFLECVQDMDHENMFWYRQDPGLGLRLIYFSYDVKMKEKGDIPEGYSVSREKKERFSLILESASTNQTSMYLCASSTPTDMNTEAFFGQGTRLTVV.

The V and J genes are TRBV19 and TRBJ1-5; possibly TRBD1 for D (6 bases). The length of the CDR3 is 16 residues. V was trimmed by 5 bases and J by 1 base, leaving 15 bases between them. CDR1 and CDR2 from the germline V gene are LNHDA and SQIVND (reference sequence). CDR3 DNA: TGTGCCAGTAGTCGCCCGGACAGAATGAGCAATCAGCCCCAGCATTTT. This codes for CASSRPDRMSNQPQHF.

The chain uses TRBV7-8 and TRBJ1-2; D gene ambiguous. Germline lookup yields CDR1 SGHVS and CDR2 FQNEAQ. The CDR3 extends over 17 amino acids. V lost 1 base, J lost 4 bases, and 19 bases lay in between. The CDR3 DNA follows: TGTGCCAGCAGCTTAGGGGGTCGGGGTGGCCTTCTCTATGGCTACACCTTC. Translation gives CASSLGGRGGLLYGYTF.

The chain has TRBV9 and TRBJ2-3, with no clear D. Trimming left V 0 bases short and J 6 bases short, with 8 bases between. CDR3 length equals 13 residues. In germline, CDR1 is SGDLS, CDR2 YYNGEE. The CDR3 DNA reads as TGTGCCAGCAGCGTAGGCCTCTACGATACGCAGTATTTT. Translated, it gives CASSVGLYDTQYF. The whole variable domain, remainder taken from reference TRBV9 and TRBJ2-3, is DSGVTQTPKHLITATGQRVTLRCSPRSGDLSVYWYQQSLDQGLQFLIQYYNGEERAKGNILERFSAQQFPDLHSELNLSSLELGDSALYFCASSVGLYDTQYFGPGTRLTVL.

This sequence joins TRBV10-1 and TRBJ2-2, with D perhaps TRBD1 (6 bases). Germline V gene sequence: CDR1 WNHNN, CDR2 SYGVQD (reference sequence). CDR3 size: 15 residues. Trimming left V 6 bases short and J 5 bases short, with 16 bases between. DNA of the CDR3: TGCGCCAGCAGCGAAACAGGGACGCGAACCGGGGAGCTGTTTTTT. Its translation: CASSETGTRTGELFF.

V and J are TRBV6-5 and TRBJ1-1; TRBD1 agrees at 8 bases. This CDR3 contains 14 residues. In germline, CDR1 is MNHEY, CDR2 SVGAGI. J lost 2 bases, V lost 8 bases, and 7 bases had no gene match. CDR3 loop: CASGRQGFNTEAFF. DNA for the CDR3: TGTGCCAGCGGACGACAGGGGTTTAACACTGAAGCTTTCTTT.

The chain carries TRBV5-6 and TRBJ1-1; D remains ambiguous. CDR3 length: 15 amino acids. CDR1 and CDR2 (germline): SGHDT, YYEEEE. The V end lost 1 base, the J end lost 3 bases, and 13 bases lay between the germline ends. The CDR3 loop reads CASSLMVRADTEAFF. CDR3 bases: TGTGCCAGCAGCTTGATGGTGAGGGCAGACACTGAAGCTTTCTTT.

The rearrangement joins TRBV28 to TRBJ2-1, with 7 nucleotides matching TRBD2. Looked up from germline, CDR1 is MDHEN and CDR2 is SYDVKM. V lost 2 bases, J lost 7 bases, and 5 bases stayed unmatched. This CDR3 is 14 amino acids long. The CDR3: CASSLHGRGNEQFF. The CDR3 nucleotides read TGTGCCAGCAGTTTACATGGGCGGGGGAATGAGCAGTTCTTC. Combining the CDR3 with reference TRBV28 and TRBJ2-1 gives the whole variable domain DVKVTQSSRYLVKRTGEKVFLECVQDMDHENMFWYRQDPGLGLRLIYFSYDVKMKEKGDIPEGYSVSREKKERFSLILESASTNQTSMYLCASSLHGRGNEQFFGPGTRLTVL.

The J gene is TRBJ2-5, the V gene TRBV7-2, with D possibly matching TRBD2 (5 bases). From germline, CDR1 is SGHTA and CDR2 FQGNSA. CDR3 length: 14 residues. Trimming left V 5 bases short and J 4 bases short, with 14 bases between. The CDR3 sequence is CASSPKAGGETQYF. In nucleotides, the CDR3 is TGTGCCAGCAGCCCGAAGGCCGGAGGAGAGACCCAGTACTTC.

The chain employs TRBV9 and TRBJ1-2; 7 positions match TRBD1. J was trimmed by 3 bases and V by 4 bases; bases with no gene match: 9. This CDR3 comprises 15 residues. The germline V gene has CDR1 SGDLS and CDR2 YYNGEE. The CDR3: CASSTRVGGDYGYTF. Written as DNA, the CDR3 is TGTGCCAGCAGCACACGGGTAGGGGGCGACTATGGCTACACCTTC.

The CDR3 spells CASSPSLGGQETQYF. In DNA form, the CDR3 reads TGTGCCAGCAGCCCCTCTTTGGGGGGACAAGAGACCCAGTACTTC. The chain combines TRBV6-4 with TRBJ2-5; tentative D call: TRBD2 (6 bases). The CDR3 consists of 15 residues. V lost 6 bases and J 2 bases, leaving 16 bases between the germline ends. Per the germline V gene, CDR1 is MRHNA and CDR2 is SNTAGT.

The DNA for the CDR3 is TGTGCCAGCAGTACGGAGGGGAGTAGGGGCAATCAGCCCCAGCATTTT. As protein: CASSTEGSRGNQPQHF. The chain links TRBV28 to TRBJ1-5; D possibly corresponds to TRBD1 (5 bases). Germline V gene sequence: CDR1 MDHEN, CDR2 SYDVKM. This CDR3 comprises 16 residues. Trimming removed 5 bases from V and 2 bases from J, with 16 bases in between.

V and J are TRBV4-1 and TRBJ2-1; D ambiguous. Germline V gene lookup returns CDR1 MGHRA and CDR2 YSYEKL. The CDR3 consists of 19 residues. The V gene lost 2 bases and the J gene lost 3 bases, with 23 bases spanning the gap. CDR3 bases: TGCGCCAGCAGCCAATACATGACGAGAAGAGGTACGGGCTACAATGAGCAGTTCTTC. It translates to CASSQYMTRRGTGYNEQFF.

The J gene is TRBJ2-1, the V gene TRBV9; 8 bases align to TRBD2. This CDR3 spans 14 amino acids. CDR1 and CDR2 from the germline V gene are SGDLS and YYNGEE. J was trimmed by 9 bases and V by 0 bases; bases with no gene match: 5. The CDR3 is CASSVEGLVSEQFF. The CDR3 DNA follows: TGTGCCAGCAGCGTAGAGGGACTAGTAAGTGAGCAGTTCTTC.